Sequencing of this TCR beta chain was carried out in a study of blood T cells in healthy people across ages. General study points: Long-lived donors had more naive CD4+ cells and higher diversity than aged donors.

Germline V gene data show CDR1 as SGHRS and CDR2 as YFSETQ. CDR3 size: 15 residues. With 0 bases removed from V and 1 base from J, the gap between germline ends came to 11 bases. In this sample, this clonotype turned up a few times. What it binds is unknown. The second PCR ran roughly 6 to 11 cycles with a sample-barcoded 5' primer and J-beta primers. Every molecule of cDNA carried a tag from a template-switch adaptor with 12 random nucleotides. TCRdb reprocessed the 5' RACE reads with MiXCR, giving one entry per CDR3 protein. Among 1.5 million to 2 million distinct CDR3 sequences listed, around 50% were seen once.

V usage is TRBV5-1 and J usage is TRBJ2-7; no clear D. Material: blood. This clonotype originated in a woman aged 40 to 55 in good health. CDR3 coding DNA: TGCGCCAGCAGCTTGGAAGGGTTGACGTCCTACGAGCAGTACTTC. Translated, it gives CASSLEGLTSYEQYF.